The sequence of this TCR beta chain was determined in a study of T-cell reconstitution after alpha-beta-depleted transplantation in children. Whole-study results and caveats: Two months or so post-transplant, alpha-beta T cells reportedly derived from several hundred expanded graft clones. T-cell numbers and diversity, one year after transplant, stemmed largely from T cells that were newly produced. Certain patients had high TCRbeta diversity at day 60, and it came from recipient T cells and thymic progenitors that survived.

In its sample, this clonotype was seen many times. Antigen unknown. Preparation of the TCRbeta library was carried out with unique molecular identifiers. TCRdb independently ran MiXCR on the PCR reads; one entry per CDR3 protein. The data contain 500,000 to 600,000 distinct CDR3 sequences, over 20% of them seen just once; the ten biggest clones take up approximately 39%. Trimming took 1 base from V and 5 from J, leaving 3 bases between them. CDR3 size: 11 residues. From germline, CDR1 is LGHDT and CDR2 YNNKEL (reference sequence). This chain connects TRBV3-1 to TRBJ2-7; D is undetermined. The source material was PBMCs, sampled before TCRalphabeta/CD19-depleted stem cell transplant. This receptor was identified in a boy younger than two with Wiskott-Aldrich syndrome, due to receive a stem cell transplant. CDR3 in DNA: TGTGCCAGCAGCCAAGGTCACGAGCAGTACTTC. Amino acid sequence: CASSQGHEQYF.